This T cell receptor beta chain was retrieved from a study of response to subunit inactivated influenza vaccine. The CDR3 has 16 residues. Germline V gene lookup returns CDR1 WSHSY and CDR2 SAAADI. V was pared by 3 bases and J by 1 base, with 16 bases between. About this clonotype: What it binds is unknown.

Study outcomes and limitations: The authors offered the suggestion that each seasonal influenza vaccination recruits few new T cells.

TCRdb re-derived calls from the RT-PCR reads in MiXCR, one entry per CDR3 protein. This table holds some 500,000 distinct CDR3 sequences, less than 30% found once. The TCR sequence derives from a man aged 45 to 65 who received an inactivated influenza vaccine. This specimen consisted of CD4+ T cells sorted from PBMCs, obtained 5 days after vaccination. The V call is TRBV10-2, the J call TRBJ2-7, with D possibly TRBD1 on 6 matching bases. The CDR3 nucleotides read TGCGCCAGCAGTGACTTTAGGACAGAAAGTTCCTACGAGCAGTACTTC. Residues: CASSDFRTESSYEQYF.